The clone carrying this T cell receptor beta chain has just one count. This sample stems from a study of blood T cell repertoires in COVID-19. Study summary: COVID-19 samples from acute and convalescent phases originated in the United States, Italy and Spain.

Trimming cost V 6 bases and J 7 bases; bases outside gene matches: 5. Germline V gives CDR1 MNHEY, CDR2 SMNVEV (reference sequence). CDR3 length: 13 residues. Per the original data handling: Using reference gene primer amplification, nucleated cell counts were estimated. Sequenced by immunoSEQ multiplex PCR; TCRdb stores in-frame clones only, minus some. The V and J calls and the clone size are those of that table, but D and trimming were determined from the DNA. This table has about 120,000 clones, around 79% appearing once. Sequenced input: peripheral blood. The chain combines TRBV27 with TRBJ2-2, with 7 bases that match TRBD2. The clonotype comes from a man aged 45-60 years with acute or convalescent COVID-19. In DNA, the CDR3 is TGTGCCAGCAGCCTGTGGGGGGGCGGGGAGCTGTTTTTT. It yields the protein CASSLWGGGELFF.